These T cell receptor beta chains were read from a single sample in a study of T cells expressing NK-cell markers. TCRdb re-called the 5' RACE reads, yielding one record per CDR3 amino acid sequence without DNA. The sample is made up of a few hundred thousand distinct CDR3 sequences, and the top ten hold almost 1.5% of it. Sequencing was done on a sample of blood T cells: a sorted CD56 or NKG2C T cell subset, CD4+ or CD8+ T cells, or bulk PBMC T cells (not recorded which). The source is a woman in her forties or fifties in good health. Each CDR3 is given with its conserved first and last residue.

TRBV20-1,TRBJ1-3,CSARDGAGRSDTIYF
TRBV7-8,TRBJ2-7,CASSLPPGAYEQYF
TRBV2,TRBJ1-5,CASSKVGQPQHF
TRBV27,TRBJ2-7,CASSLTGTGSPVRYF
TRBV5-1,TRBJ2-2,CASSLAGGTGELFF
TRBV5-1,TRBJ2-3,CASSPELAGSTDTQYF
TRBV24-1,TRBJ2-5,CATSDPRLAGGQETQYF
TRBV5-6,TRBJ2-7,CASSYTGAEAYEQYF
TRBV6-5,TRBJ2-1,CASSSLAGGPYEQFF
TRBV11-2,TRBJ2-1,CASSLYVGTEQFF
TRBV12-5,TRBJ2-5,CASGRGTDQETQYF
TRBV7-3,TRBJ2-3,CASSLYNTDTQYF
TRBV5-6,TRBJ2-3,CASSLAQGLGLGDTQYF
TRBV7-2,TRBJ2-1,CASSLRQGPINEQFF
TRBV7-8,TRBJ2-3,CASSHPRGQASTDTQYF
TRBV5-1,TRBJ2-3,CASSLPGQGLTQYF
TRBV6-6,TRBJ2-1,CASSYSGPRGAYNEQFF
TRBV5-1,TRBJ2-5,CASSPGRRGEETQYF
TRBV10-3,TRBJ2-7,CAISESNTRQGYEQYF
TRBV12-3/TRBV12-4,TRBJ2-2,CASSSAPRGTGELFF
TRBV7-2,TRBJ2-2,CASSLARGGELFF
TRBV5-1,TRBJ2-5,CASSLAGIQETQYF
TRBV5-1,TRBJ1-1,CASRPRQDSTEAFF
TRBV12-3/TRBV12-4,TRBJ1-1,CASSLGHRKLAFF
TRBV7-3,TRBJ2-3,CASSLGGRLGKDTQYF
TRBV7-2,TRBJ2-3,CASSADGATDTQYF
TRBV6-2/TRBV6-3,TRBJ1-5,CASNRRTGGNQPQHF
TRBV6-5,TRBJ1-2,CASSLGTGYTF
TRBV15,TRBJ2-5,CATSRDRGRETQYF
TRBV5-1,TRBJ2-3,CASSFDTRIGRDTQYF
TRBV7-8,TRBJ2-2,CASRRTGISAGELFF
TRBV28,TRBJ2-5,CASSAAWGGETQYF
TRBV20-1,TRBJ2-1,CSASQLGEQFF
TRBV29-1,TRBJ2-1,CSVRTSGWRTDEQFF
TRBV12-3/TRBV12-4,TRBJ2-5,CASSRTGPETQYF
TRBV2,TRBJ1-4,CASSEGSGKEEKLFF
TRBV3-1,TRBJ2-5,CASSQDGGTQYF
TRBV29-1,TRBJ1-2,CSVRTAGSYGYTF
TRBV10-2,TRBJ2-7,CASSDGLAGPYEQYF
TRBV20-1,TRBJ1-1,CSASRSAGGGAEAFF
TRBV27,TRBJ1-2,CASSFGGGAGGYTF
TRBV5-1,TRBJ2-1,CASSLFSGRALFF
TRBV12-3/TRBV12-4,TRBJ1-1,CASRLQGGVNTEAFF
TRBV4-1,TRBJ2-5,CASSQPKGGAFTREQQETQYF
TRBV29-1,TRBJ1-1,CSATPTGVNTEAFF
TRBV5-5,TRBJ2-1,CASSFFPGLAGGRSYNEQFF
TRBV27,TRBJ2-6,CASSSNPARVLTF
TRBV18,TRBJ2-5,CAAGDNPQETQYF